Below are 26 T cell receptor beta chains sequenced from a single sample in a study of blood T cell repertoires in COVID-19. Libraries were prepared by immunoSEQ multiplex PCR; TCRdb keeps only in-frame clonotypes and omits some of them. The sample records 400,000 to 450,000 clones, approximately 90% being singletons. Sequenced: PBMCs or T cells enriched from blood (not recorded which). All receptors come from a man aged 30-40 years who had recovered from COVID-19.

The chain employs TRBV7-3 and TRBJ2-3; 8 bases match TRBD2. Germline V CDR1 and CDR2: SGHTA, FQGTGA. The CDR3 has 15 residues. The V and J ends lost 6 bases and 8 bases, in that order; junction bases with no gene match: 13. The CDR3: CASRQKAGAGGTQYF. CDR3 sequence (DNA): TGTGCCAGCAGACAAAAAGCGGGAGCCGGGGGTACGCAGTATTTT.

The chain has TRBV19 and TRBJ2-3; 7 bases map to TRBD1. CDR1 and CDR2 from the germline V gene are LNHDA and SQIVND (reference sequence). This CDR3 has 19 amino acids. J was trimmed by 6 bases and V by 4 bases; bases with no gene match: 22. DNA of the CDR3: TGTGCCAGTAGTACCCGGATCCAAGCCACAGGGGAGCACCTCGATACGCAGTATTTT. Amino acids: CASSTRIQATGEHLDTQYF.

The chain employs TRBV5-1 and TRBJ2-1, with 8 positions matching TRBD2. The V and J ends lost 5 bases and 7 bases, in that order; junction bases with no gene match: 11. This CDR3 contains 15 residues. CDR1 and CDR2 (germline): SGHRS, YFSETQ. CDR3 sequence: CASSQQDSGGNEQFF. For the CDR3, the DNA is TGCGCCAGCAGTCAACAGGACTCGGGGGGGAATGAGCAGTTCTTC.

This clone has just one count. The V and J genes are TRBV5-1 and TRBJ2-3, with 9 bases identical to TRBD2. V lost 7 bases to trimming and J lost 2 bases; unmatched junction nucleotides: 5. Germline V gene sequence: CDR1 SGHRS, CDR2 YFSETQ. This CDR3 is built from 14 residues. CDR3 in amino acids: CASQLAGPTDTQYF. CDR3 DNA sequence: TGCGCCAGCCAGCTAGCGGGGCCCACAGATACGCAGTATTTT.

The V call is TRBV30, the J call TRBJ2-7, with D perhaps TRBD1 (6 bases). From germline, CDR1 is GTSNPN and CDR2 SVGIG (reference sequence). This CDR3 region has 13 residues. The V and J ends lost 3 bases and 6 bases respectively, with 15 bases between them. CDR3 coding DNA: TGTGCCTGGAGCCTTGGGACATTGGGCGAGCAGTACTTC. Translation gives CAWSLGTLGEQYF.

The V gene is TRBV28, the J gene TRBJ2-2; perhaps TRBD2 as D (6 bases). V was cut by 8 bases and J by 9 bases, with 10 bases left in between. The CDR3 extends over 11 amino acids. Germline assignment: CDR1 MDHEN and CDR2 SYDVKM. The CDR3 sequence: CASREFRELFF. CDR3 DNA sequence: TGTGCCAGCCGGGAGTTCAGGGAGCTGTTTTTT.

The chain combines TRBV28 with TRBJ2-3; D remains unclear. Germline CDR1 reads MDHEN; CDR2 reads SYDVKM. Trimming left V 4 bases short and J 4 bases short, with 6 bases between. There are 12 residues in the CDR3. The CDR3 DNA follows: TGTGCCAGCAGTTACGGTTCAGATACGCAGTATTTT. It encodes CASSYGSDTQYF.

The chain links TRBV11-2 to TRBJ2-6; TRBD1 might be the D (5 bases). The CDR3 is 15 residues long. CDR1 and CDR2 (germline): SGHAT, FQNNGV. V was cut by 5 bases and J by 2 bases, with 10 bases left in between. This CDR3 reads CASSPRVAGANVLTF. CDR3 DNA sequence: TGTGCCAGCAGCCCCAGGGTAGCTGGGGCCAACGTCCTGACTTTC.

DNA of the CDR3: TGTGCCATCAGTGAACAGGAAAATCAGCCCCAGCATTTT. This gives the protein CAISEQENQPQHF. J is TRBJ1-5 and V is TRBV10-3, with D tentatively TRBD1 (5 bases). Trimming removed 3 bases at V and 4 bases at J, with 7 bases between. The CDR3 consists of 13 residues. Germline CDR1 is ENHRY and CDR2 is SYGVKD.

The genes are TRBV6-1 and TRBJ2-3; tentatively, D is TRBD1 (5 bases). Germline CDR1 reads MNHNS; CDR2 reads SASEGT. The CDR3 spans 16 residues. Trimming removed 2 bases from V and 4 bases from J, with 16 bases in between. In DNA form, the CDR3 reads TGTGCCAGCAGTGAATGGCCGCGTCAGGGCCCAGATACGCAGTATTTT. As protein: CASSEWPRQGPDTQYF.

The CDR3 coding sequence is TGTGCCAGCAGCCCGGGCCAGGGGACGATGAACACTGAAGCTTTCTTT. Its protein is CASSPGQGTMNTEAFF. The chain employs TRBV3-1 (or the pseudogene TRBV3-2) and TRBJ1-1, with D maybe TRBD1 (6 bases). V dropped 4 bases and J dropped 0 bases, with 15 bases sitting between them. CDR1 is LGHDT, CDR2 YNNKEL, per germline (reference sequence). There are 16 residues in the CDR3.

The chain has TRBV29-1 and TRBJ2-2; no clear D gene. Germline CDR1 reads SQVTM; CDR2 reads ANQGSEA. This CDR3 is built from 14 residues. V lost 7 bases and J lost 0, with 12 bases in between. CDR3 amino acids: CSAAPQANTGELFF. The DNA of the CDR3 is TGCAGCGCTGCCCCGCAGGCGAACACCGGGGAGCTGTTTTTT.

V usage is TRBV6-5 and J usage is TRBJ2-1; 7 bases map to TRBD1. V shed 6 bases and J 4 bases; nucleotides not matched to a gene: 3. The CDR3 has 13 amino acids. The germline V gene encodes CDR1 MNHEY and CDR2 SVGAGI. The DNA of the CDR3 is TGTGCCAGCAGAGACAGGGCTTACAATGAGCAGTTCTTC. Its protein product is CASRDRAYNEQFF.

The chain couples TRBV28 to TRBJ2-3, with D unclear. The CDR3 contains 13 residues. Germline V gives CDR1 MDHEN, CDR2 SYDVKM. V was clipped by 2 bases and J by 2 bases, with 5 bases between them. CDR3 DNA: TGTGCCAGCAGTTTAGCGGTCACAGATACGCAGTATTTT. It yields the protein CASSLAVTDTQYF.

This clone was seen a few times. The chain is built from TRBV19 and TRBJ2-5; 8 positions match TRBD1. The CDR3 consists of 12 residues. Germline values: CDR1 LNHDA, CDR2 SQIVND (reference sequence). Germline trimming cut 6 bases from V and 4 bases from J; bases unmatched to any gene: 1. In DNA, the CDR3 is TGTGCCAGTAGCGACAGGGGAGAGACCCAGTACTTC. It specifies CASSDRGETQYF.

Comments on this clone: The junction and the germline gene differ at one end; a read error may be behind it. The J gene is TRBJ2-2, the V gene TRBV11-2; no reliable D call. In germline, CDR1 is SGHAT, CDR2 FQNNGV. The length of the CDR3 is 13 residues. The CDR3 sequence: CASSLENSGELFF. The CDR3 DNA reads TGTGCCAGCAGCTTAGAGAACTCCGGGGAGCTGTTTTTT.

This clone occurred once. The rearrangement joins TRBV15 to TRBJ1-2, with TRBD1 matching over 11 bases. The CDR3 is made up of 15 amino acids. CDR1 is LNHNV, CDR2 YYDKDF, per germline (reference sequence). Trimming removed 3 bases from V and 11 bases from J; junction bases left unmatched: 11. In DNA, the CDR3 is TGTGCCACCAGCAGGGTTACCGGGACAGGGGGTGTATACACCTTC. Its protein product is CATSRVTGTGGVYTF. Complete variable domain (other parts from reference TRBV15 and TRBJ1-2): DAMVIQNPRYQVTQFGKPVTLSCSQTLNHNVMYWYQQKSSQAPKLLFHYYDKDFNNEADTPDNFQSRRPNTSFCFLDIRSPGLGDTAMYLCATSRVTGTGGVYTFGSGTRLTVV.

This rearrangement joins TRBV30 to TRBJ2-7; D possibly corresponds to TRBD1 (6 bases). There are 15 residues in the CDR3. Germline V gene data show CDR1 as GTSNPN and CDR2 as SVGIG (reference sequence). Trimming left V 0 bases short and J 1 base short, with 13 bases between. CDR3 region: CAWSVPGTRSYEQYF. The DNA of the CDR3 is TGTGCCTGGAGTGTACCCGGGACAAGGTCCTACGAGCAGTACTTC. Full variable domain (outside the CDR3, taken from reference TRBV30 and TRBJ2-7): SQTIHQWPATLVQPVGSPLSLECTVEGTSNPNLYWYRQAAGRGLQLLFYSVGIGQISSEVPQNLSASRPQDRQFILSSKKLLLSDSGFYLCAWSVPGTRSYEQYFGPGTRLTVT.

The CDR3 is CASSGRVSDEQYF. DNA of the CDR3: TGTGCCAGTAGTGGGAGGGTATCAGACGAGCAGTACTTC. The rearrangement uses TRBV19 and TRBJ2-7, with 7 bases lining up with TRBD2. This CDR3 is 13 amino acids long. The germline V gene has CDR1 LNHDA and CDR2 SQIVND (reference sequence). V was clipped by 5 bases and J by 5 bases; unmatched bases: 6. Drawing the rest from reference TRBV19 and TRBJ2-7, the complete variable domain is DGGITQSPKYLFRKEGQNVTLSCEQNLNHDAMYWYRQDPGQGLRLIYYSQIVNDFQKGDIAEGYSVSREKKESFPLTVTSAQKNPTAFYLCASSGRVSDEQYFGPGTRLTVT.

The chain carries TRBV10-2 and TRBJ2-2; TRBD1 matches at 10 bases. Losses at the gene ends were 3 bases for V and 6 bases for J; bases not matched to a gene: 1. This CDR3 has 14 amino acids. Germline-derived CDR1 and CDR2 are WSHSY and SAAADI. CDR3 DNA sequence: TGCGCCAGCAGTGACGGACAGGGGGCCGGGGAGCTGTTTTTT. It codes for CASSDGQGAGELFF.

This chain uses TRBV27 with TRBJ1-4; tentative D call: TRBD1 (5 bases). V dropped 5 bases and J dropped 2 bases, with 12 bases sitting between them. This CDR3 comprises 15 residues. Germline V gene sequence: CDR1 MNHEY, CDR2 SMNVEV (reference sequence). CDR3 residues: CASSPPGTTNEKLFF. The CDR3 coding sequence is TGTGCCAGCAGTCCACCAGGGACTACTAATGAAAAACTGTTTTTT.

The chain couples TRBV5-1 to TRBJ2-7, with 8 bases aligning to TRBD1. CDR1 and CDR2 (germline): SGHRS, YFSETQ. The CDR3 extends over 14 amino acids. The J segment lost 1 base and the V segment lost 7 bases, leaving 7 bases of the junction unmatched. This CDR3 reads CASVGTGPSYEQYF. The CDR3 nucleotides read TGCGCCAGCGTTGGGACAGGCCCATCCTACGAGCAGTACTTC. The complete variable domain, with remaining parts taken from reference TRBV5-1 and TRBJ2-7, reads KAGVTQTPRYLIKTRGQQVTLSCSPISGHRSVSWYQQTPGQGLQFLFEYFSETQRNKGNFPGRFSGRQFSNSRSEMNVSTLELGDSALYLCASVGTGPSYEQYFGPGTRLTVT.

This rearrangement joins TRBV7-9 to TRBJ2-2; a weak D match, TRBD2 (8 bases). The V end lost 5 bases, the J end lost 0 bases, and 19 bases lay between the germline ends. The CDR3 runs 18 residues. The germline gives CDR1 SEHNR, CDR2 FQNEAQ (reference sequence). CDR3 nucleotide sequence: TGTGCCAGCAGCGCCAGGGGGAGCGGGAGCGCGAACACCGGGGAGCTGTTTTTT. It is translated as CASSARGSGSANTGELFF.

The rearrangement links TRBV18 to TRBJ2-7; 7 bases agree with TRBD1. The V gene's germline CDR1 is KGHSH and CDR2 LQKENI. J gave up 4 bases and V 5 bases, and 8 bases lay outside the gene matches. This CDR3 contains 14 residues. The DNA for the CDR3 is TGTGCCAGCTCAGTCGGACAGGATATTTACGAGCAGTACTTC. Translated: CASSVGQDIYEQYF.

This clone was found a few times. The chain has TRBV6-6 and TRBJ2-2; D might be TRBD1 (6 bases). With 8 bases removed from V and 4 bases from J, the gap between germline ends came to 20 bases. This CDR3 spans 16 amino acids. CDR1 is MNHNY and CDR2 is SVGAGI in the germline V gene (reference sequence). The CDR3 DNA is TGTGCCAGCGTGGGCCTCGCCGGGACAACCACCGGGGAGCTGTTTTTT. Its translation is CASVGLAGTTTGELFF.

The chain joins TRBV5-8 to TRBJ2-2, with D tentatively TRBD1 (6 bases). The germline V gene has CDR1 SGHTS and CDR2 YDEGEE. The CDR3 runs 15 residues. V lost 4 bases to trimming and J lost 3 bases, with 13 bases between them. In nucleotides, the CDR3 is TGTGCCAGCAGCAATCACAGGGTTGACACCGGGGAGCTGTTTTTT. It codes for CASSNHRVDTGELFF.